The 28 T cell receptor beta chains presented below share a single source sample, sequenced in a study of cytomegalovirus exposure and HLA in healthy donors. The PCR employed 60 Vbeta primers together with 13 Jbeta primers. Assay: immunoSEQ multiplex PCR; the TCRdb copy retains only in-frame clones and omits some. Of 160,000 or so clones in the sample, around 88% were seen once. Input material: PBMCs. All receptors derive from a woman aged 30 to 39 in good health and CMV-seronegative.

The rearrangement uses TRBV5-1 and TRBJ1-4; D not certain. V was shortened by 4 bases and J by 7 bases, with 17 bases between the two germline ends. Germline CDR1 is SGHRS and CDR2 is YFSETQ. The CDR3 runs to 15 residues. CDR3 in DNA: TGCGCCAGCAGCCTGGGCGGTTCGGCTGCTGAAAAACTGTTTTTT. It codes for CASSLGGSAAEKLFF.

The chain couples TRBV5-1 to TRBJ2-1; 8 bases are a match to TRBD2. Germline V gives CDR1 SGHRS, CDR2 YFSETQ. After removal of 2 bases from V and 14 bases from J, the junction contained 6 bases not matched to a gene. CDR3 size: 12 residues. CDR3 sequence: CASSFSGTIEFF. The CDR3 DNA follows: TGCGCCAGCAGCTTTAGCGGGACAATTGAGTTCTTC.

The sample holds a few counts of this clone. The chain carries TRBV14 and TRBJ2-7, with 7 bases identical to TRBD2. Germline loops: CDR1 SGHDN, CDR2 FVKESK. J was trimmed by 0 bases and V by 1 base; bases with no gene match: 9. The CDR3 runs 17 residues. The CDR3 DNA reads as TGTGCCAGCAGCCAAGGTCTAGCGGCCGTAAGCTCCTACGAGCAGTACTTC. Its protein is CASSQGLAAVSSYEQYF.

V and J are TRBV5-1 and TRBJ2-1, with D unresolved. This CDR3 is 12 amino acids long. Trimming took off 1 base at V and 8 bases at J, with 7 bases between the two ends. Germline lookup yields CDR1 SGHRS and CDR2 YFSETQ. The CDR3 DNA reads as TGCGCCAGCAGCTTGCGGGTGTATGAGCAGTTCTTC. This encodes CASSLRVYEQFF.

The chain recombines TRBV9 with TRBJ2-7; maybe TRBD2 (6 bases). The V end was cut by 0 bases, the J end by 2 bases, with 9 bases between. Germline-derived CDR1 and CDR2 are SGDLS and YYNGEE. This CDR3 contains 14 residues. The CDR3 spells CASSVASVPYEQYF. The CDR3 nucleotides are TGTGCCAGCAGCGTAGCTAGCGTACCCTACGAGCAGTACTTC.

The chain combines TRBV5-6 with TRBJ1-2, with D hard to call. The V gene lost 1 base and the J gene lost 6 bases, with 13 bases spanning the gap. CDR1 is SGHDT and CDR2 is YYEEEE in the germline V gene. CDR3 length: 14 residues. DNA of the CDR3: TGTGCCAGCAGCTTGCTTTCGGGGATCAATGGCTACACCTTC. Residues: CASSLLSGINGYTF.

This clone has only one observation. The genes are TRBV18 and TRBJ1-6; 9 nucleotides align to TRBD1. The germline gives CDR1 KGHSH, CDR2 LQKENI. J was trimmed by 10 bases and V by 8 bases; bases with no gene match: 9. The CDR3 spans 14 residues. The CDR3 DNA follows: TGTGCCAGCCAACCGGGACAGGGTAACTCACCCCTCCACTTT. Protein: CASQPGQGNSPLHF.

This chain joins TRBV12-5 and TRBJ2-3, with D possibly TRBD2 on 5 matching bases. The germline V and J ends were trimmed by 1 base and 3 bases, with 8 bases remaining between them. The CDR3 spans 14 residues. Germline-derived CDR1 and CDR2 are LGHNT and FRNRAP. The CDR3 DNA reads as TGTGCTAGTGGTTTGGAGAGGGTGACAGATACGCAGTATTTT. Translated: CASGLERVTDTQYF.

The V gene is TRBV29-1, the J gene TRBJ2-7; 14 bases are shared with TRBD2. Unmatched junction bases numbered 9, after V lost 7 bases and J lost 4 bases. Germline lookup yields CDR1 SQVTM and CDR2 ANQGSEA. CDR3 length: 15 amino acids. The CDR3 loop is CSGAAGTSGGYEQYF. For the CDR3, the DNA is TGCAGCGGAGCCGCAGGGACTAGCGGGGGTTACGAGCAGTACTTC.

This chain uses TRBV11-2 with TRBJ1-2; D is unresolved. V was clipped by 5 bases and J by 4 bases, with 14 bases between them. CDR1 is SGHAT, CDR2 FQNNGV, per germline. The CDR3 is 14 amino acids. Here the CDR3 reads CASSPKRAFYGYTF. In nucleotides, the CDR3 is TGTGCCAGCAGCCCCAAGAGGGCCTTCTATGGCTACACCTTC.

CDR3 nucleotides: TGTGCCAGCGGGGCTCTGGTGGGCACAGATACGCAGTATTTT. It translates to CASGALVGTDTQYF. This rearrangement joins TRBV7-9 to TRBJ2-3; weak D call: TRBD1 (5 bases). This CDR3 region has 14 residues. V was clipped by 8 bases and J by 1 base, with 13 bases between them. Per the germline V gene, CDR1 is SEHNR and CDR2 is FQNEAQ (reference sequence).

V usage is TRBV4-1 and J usage is TRBJ1-2; weak D call: TRBD1 (5 bases). Germline V gene sequence: CDR1 MGHRA, CDR2 YSYEKL. This CDR3 region has 15 residues. V was clipped by 0 bases and J by 7 bases, with 15 bases between them. The CDR3 protein is CASSQDGAGLAGYTF. As DNA, the CDR3 is TGCGCCAGCAGCCAAGATGGGGCCGGATTAGCTGGCTACACCTTC.

This chain links TRBV7-2 with TRBJ2-4; 8 bases are a match to TRBD2. CDR3 length: 17 amino acids. Germline-derived CDR1 and CDR2 are SGHTA and FQGNSA. The junction had 8 bases not matched to a gene; V was cut back by 0 bases and J by 4 bases. CDR3 protein: CASSLASGGGQKNIQYF. The DNA of the CDR3 is TGTGCCAGCAGCTTAGCGTCCGGCGGGGGGCAAAAAAACATTCAGTACTTC.

The chain links TRBV13 to TRBJ1-5; 7 positions agree with TRBD1. Looked up from germline, CDR1 is PRHDT and CDR2 is FYEKMQ (reference sequence). J was trimmed by 9 bases and V by 6 bases; bases with no gene match: 5. The CDR3 length is 12 residues. The CDR3 DNA reads TGTGCCAGCAGGGTGCAGGGGGGGCCCCAGCATTTT. Its translation: CASRVQGGPQHF.

Regarding this clone: This sample includes further DNA sequences coding for the same CDR3. The rearrangement uses TRBV4-1 and TRBJ1-3, with 10 bases fitting TRBD1. Germline lookup yields CDR1 MGHRA and CDR2 YSYEKL. Trimming took 1 base from V and 0 from J; bases not matched to a gene: 0. The CDR3 extends over 16 amino acids. CDR3 DNA sequence: TGCGCCAGCAGCCAAGGGGACAGGGGCTCTGGAAACACCATATATTTT. Amino acid sequence: CASSQGDRGSGNTIYF.

This chain links TRBV13 with TRBJ2-1; TRBD2 might be the D (5 bases). Trimming cost V 5 bases and J 9 bases, with 17 bases left between them. Germline-derived CDR1 and CDR2 are PRHDT and FYEKMQ (reference sequence). The CDR3 consists of 14 residues. Here the CDR3 DNA reads TGTGCCAGCAGCCGGATTTGGGGAGACGGTGAGCAGTTCTTC. It translates to CASSRIWGDGEQFF.

This chain connects TRBV5-6 to TRBJ1-4, with 11 bases lining up with TRBD1. Trimming removed 0 bases from V and 2 bases from J; junction bases left unmatched: 0. The germline gives CDR1 SGHDT, CDR2 YYEEEE. The CDR3 sequence is 16 residues long. CDR3 DNA: TGTGCCAGCAGCTTGGGGACAGGGGGCACTAATGAAAAACTGTTTTTT. Its translation: CASSLGTGGTNEKLFF.

The chain uses TRBV14 and TRBJ2-4; TRBD1 might be the D (5 bases). Trimming stripped 0 bases from V and 7 bases from J, with 10 bases between. Germline V gene data show CDR1 as SGHDN and CDR2 as FVKESK. CDR3 size: 14 residues. CDR3 nucleotide sequence: TGTGCCAGCAGCCAAGACTACAGGCGGAACATTCAGTACTTC. This encodes CASSQDYRRNIQYF.

This chain connects TRBV11-1 to TRBJ2-5; 9 nucleotides line up with TRBD2. CDR3 size: 15 residues. Germline CDR1 is SGHAT and CDR2 is FQDESV (reference sequence). V gave up 1 base and J gave up 2 bases; unmatched junction bases: 2. The DNA for the CDR3 is TGTGCCAGCAGCTTAGAGACTAGCGGACAAGAGACCCAGTACTTC. This encodes CASSLETSGQETQYF.

The chain carries TRBV9 and TRBJ1-6; D not resolved. V was cut by 3 bases and J by 7 bases, with 8 bases left in between. Germline CDR1 reads SGDLS; CDR2 reads YYNGEE. The CDR3 covers 13 residues. CDR3 in amino acids: CASSGNMNSPLHF. The CDR3 nucleotides are TGTGCCAGCAGCGGTAACATGAATTCACCCCTCCACTTT.

The chain recombines TRBV5-8 with TRBJ1-2, with a tentative D call TRBD1 (6 bases). Trimming pared 6 bases from V and 0 bases from J, leaving 15 bases between. This CDR3 is built from 15 residues. The germline V gene has CDR1 SGHTS and CDR2 YDEGEE. CDR3 amino acids: CASTRQEPPNYGYTF. In DNA, the CDR3 is TGTGCCAGCACGCGACAGGAACCACCTAACTATGGCTACACCTTC.

The chain joins TRBV10-1 to TRBJ2-2, with TRBD1 as a possible D gene (6 bases). Germline V gives CDR1 WNHNN, CDR2 SYGVQD (reference sequence). CDR3 length: 15 amino acids. Trimming removed 1 base at V and 1 base at J, with 7 bases between. CDR3 protein: CASSEYRVNTGELFF. The CDR3 DNA is TGCGCCAGCAGTGAGTACAGGGTGAACACCGGGGAGCTGTTTTTT.

V gene TRBV28 combines with J gene TRBJ1-5, with D possibly matching TRBD1 (5 bases). CDR1 is MDHEN, CDR2 SYDVKM, per germline. The CDR3 contains 12 residues. V was cut by 7 bases and J by 7 bases, with 11 bases left in between. As DNA, the CDR3 is TGTGCCAGCACCTCTCGGGGGCAGCCCCAGCATTTT. It specifies CASTSRGQPQHF.

The sample holds a few counts of this clone. This sequence joins TRBV6-5 and TRBJ2-7; perhaps TRBD2 as D (6 bases). With 4 bases removed from V and 2 bases from J, the gap between germline ends came to 12 bases. Germline V gene data show CDR1 as MNHEY and CDR2 as SVGAGI. This CDR3 is built from 14 residues. In DNA form, the CDR3 reads TGTGCCAGCAGTTGGGACTCCTACACCTACGAGCAGTACTTC. This gives the protein CASSWDSYTYEQYF.

The chain combines TRBV9 with TRBJ2-2; TRBD1 matches 9 bases. The CDR3 contains 16 residues. Germline CDR1 is SGDLS and CDR2 is YYNGEE. V was pared by 3 bases and J by 1 base, with 4 bases of the junction left unmatched. CDR3 protein: CASSGSGQGNTGELFF. DNA of the CDR3: TGTGCCAGCAGCGGATCGGGACAGGGGAACACCGGGGAGCTGTTTTTT.

This chain joins TRBV11-2 and TRBJ2-5; D is uncertain. Trimming left V 1 base short and J 4 bases short, with 10 bases between. Germline V gene lookup returns CDR1 SGHAT and CDR2 FQNNGV. The CDR3 has 14 amino acids. The DNA for the CDR3 is TGTGCCAGCAGCTTAGGGCTAGATGGAGAGACCCAGTACTTC. Translated: CASSLGLDGETQYF.

The rearrangement joins TRBV7-9 to TRBJ2-7, with D perhaps matching TRBD1 (7 bases). CDR3 length: 15 amino acids. Trimming cost V 5 bases and J 2 bases, with 16 bases left between them. Per germline, CDR1 SEHNR and CDR2 FQNEAQ (reference sequence). CDR3 sequence reads: CASSPTPGGTYEQYF. CDR3 coding DNA: TGTGCCAGCAGCCCCACCCCAGGGGGGACCTACGAGCAGTACTTC. Together with reference TRBV7-9 and TRBJ2-7, the CDR3 gives the full variable domain: DTGVSQNPRHKITKRGQNVTFRCDPISEHNRLYWYRQTLGQGPEFLTYFQNEAQLEKSRLLSDRFSAERPKGSFSTLEIQRTEQGDSAMYLCASSPTPGGTYEQYFGPGTRLTVT.

The chain joins TRBV5-4 to TRBJ1-2; the D is unclear. The CDR3 runs 14 residues. V was pared by 0 bases and J by 4 bases, with 10 bases between. Germline CDR1 reads SGHNT; CDR2 reads YYREEE (reference sequence). CDR3 sequence: CASSLDRETYGYTF. CDR3 nucleotides: TGTGCCAGCAGCTTGGACCGGGAAACCTATGGCTACACCTTC.